Below, 22 T cell receptor beta chains from the same sample are listed, as sequenced in a study of monozygotic twins with inflammatory bowel disease. From the 5' RACE reads, TCRdb lists one entry per CDR3 protein and no DNA. The sample table sets out around 150,000 distinct CDR3 sequences. The sample comprised blood. These receptor sequences come from a human donor with ulcerative colitis or Crohn's disease, or a healthy co-twin of an affected twin (not recorded which).

The J gene is TRBJ2-7, the V gene TRBV18. The CDR3 contains 14 residues. Germline lookup yields CDR1 KGHSH and CDR2 LQKENI. The CDR3 sequence: CARSPDRAPYEQYF.

This chain links TRBV6-1 with TRBJ2-5; the TRBD1 assignment by TCRdb is unverifiable without DNA. Germline-derived CDR1 and CDR2 are MNHNS and SASEGT. The CDR3 totals 16 residues. The CDR3 spells CASSEWGGTGLETQYF.

The gene calls are TRBV3-1 and TRBJ2-7; lacking DNA, the TRBD1 call made by TCRdb goes unchecked. The CDR3 spans 11 residues. The germline V gene has CDR1 LGHDT and CDR2 YNNKEL (reference sequence). CDR3 in amino acids: CASSNAGEQYF.

This chain joins TRBV4-2 and TRBJ1-1. Germline assignment: CDR1 LGHNA and CDR2 YNFKEQ. The CDR3 runs to 13 residues. CDR3 region: CASSPQVNTEAFF.

This chain connects TRBV20-1 to TRBJ2-1. CDR1 is DFQATT and CDR2 is SNEGSKA in the germline V gene (reference sequence). The CDR3 has 14 residues. The CDR3 sequence is CSTFKPSSYNEQFF.

This chain's CDR3 is CASSEGRESPLHF. V and J are TRBV25-1 and TRBJ1-6; TCRdb picks TRBD1, but there is no DNA to check that call. From germline, CDR1 is MGHDK and CDR2 SYGVNS. This CDR3 spans 13 amino acids.

This rearrangement joins TRBV5-1 to TRBJ2-1. Germline values: CDR1 SGHRS, CDR2 YFSETQ. The CDR3 contains 14 residues. The CDR3 sequence is CASSLGSASNEQFF.

The rearrangement uses TRBV7-9 and TRBJ2-5. The CDR3 is made up of 14 amino acids. Per the germline V gene, CDR1 is SEHNR and CDR2 is FQNEAQ (reference sequence). The CDR3 protein is CASSLGLTGETQYF.

The chain is built from TRBV29-1 and TRBJ2-3; checking the TCRdb D call of TRBD1 is not possible without DNA. This CDR3 comprises 13 residues. The germline CDR1 and CDR2 sequences are SQVTM and ANQGSEA. The CDR3 sequence: CSGGGFSTDTQYF.

This CDR3 reads CNARMAVGDEQYF. This chain links TRBV20-1 with TRBJ2-7. Germline CDR1 and CDR2: DFQATT and SNEGSKA (reference sequence). The CDR3 runs 13 residues.

The CDR3 spells CAGSYSPGRGTGELFF. This chain uses TRBV6-5 with TRBJ2-2; with no DNA, the TCRdb D assignment of TRBD1 cannot be verified. Looked up from germline, CDR1 is MNHEY and CDR2 is SVGAGI. CDR3 size: 16 residues.

V is TRBV27 and J is TRBJ1-2; the TCRdb D gene call, TRBD1, has no DNA to confirm it. The CDR3 totals 15 residues. The germline V gene has CDR1 MNHEY and CDR2 SMNVEV (reference sequence). The CDR3 sequence is CASSLYSGISYGYTF.

The chain links TRBV5-4 to TRBJ2-5; there is no DNA to check the TCRdb D call of TRBD1. The CDR3 is made up of 16 amino acids. Germline V gene data show CDR1 as SGHNT and CDR2 as YYREEE (reference sequence). The CDR3 sequence is CASSVAGQGAGETQYF. The full variable domain, with the rest looked up from reference TRBV5-4 and TRBJ2-5, is ETGVTQSPTHLIKTRGQQVTLRCSSQSGHNTVSWYQQALGQGPQFIFQYYREEENGRGNFPPRFSGLQFPNYSSELNVNALELDDSALYLCASSVAGQGAGETQYFGPGTRLLVL.

The rearrangement links TRBV20-1 to TRBJ2-1; with no DNA, the TCRdb D assignment of TRBD2 cannot be verified. The CDR3 is 15 residues long. The germline V gene has CDR1 DFQATT and CDR2 SNEGSKA (reference sequence). The CDR3 loop reads CSARIGLVNNNEQFF.

The chain links TRBV10-3 to TRBJ2-1; TCRdb calls TRBD2, which cannot be checked without DNA. CDR1 is ENHRY, CDR2 SYGVKD, per germline. This CDR3 comprises 14 residues. The CDR3 protein is CAISGLADYNEQFF.

The gene calls are TRBV5-1 and TRBJ2-3; without DNA, the TCRdb call of TRBD2 cannot be checked. The CDR3 length is 16 residues. Germline loops: CDR1 SGHRS, CDR2 YFSETQ. CDR3: CASSRGLAGEIDTQYF.

The chain joins TRBV27 to TRBJ2-7. CDR3 size: 13 residues. The germline CDR1 and CDR2 sequences are MNHEY and SMNVEV (reference sequence). The CDR3 region is CASSHDEASEQYF.

This chain links TRBV4-2 with TRBJ2-3; as DNA is missing, the TRBD2 call by TCRdb cannot be tested. Germline CDR1 is LGHNA and CDR2 is YNFKEQ. This CDR3 is 13 amino acids long. CDR3 loop: CASSQEARGGGYF.

The chain couples TRBV28 to TRBJ2-7; absent DNA, TCRdb's TRBD2 call cannot be checked. Per the germline V gene, CDR1 is MDHEN and CDR2 is SYDVKM. There are 18 residues in the CDR3. The CDR3 spells CASKTLTAGLAGSYEQYF.

The chain is built from TRBV7-7 and TRBJ2-7; TCRdb outputs TRBD1, but without DNA this stays unchecked. This CDR3 contains 13 residues. CDR1 SSHAT and CDR2 FNYEAQ come from the germline V gene (reference sequence). The CDR3: CASSLVQAGEQYF.

The gene calls are TRBV30 and TRBJ2-1. The germline gives CDR1 GTSNPN, CDR2 SVGIG (reference sequence). The CDR3 runs to 14 residues. CDR3 residues: CAWTDPGGYNEQFF.

The chain carries TRBV11-1 and TRBJ2-6; as DNA is missing, the TRBD1 call by TCRdb cannot be tested. The CDR3 loop spans 18 amino acids. Germline V lookup: CDR1 SGHAT, CDR2 FQDESV (reference sequence). This CDR3 reads CASSLDSRGFGGANVLTF.